Sequencing of this T cell receptor beta chain was carried out in a study of beta chain features in type 1 diabetes (dated by TCRdb to between 2018 and 2020). About the full investigation: No differences in mean age, gender distribution, total cell number or subset yield were found between patients and healthy donors. Regulatory and stem cell-like memory subsets were obtained from only 8 patients and roughly eight healthy donors, while naive and central memory subsets were obtained from all 30 or so donors. Across all samples, 107,917,701 sorted cells were examined, and cell number per subset correlated strongly with RNA yield. The study compared TCRB repertoires of sorted circulating CD4+ T cell subsets between recently diagnosed type 1 diabetes patients and matched healthy donors. Overall study outcomes, separate from this receptor: Because cDNA rather than genomic DNA was sequenced, highly expressing activated cells could have been over-represented, although no difference in activation and CD3 levels was found between groups. Shorter templates might have been favored by PCR, but patient and control samples were amplified and corrected together, so both groups would have been affected equally by any skew. A moderate but significant shortening of TCRB CDR3 length was observed in type 1 diabetes patients in all four CD4+ subsets. At VDJ recombination sites, type 1 diabetes patients had fewer insertions and more deleted nucleotides, which implies abnormalities in thymic rearrangement. Naive, central memory and regulatory TCRB repertoires appeared more similar among patients than among healthy donors. Because the HLA sub-analyses included only small numbers of individuals, any influence of HLA type on TCRB rearrangement was left unresolved.

A single peripheral blood draw of about 116 mL on average was collected from each donor into heparinised tubes. A BD FACSAria II and a panel including CD45RO, CCR7, CD25, CD127, CD95 and CD27 were used to sort naive, central memory, regulatory and stem cell-like memory CD4+ T cells. All sorted populations exceeded 95% purity. PBMCs were separated immediately by Lymphoprep density gradient centrifugation and were stained directly, without being cultured. To minimize batch effects, samples were stained and sorted in pairs, one healthy donor with one patient per experiment. Based on the germline V gene, the CDR1 and CDR2 sequences are SGHTA and FQGNSA. The V and J ends are trimmed by 4 bases and 6 bases, leaving 13 bases between them. Taken from cysteine to phenylalanine, the CDR3 has 15 residues. The only DNA kept is the CDR3, 45 bases in frame from the first base. The entire amount of isolated RNA was reverse transcribed using the High Capacity cDNA Reverse Transcription Kit, so the sequenced TCRB transcripts were expressed ones. Deep immunoSEQ sequencing was applied to naive, central memory and regulatory T cell samples, giving an average of around 4 million total reads per sample. After sorted cells were lysed in RLT buffer, RNA was extracted with DNase-treated RNeasy Micro or Mini kits, with the choice depending on cell number. To prevent cross-contamination, every cell subset was processed on its own, while patient and healthy donor samples were processed together. TCRB sequences were amplified from cDNA with the immunoSEQ multiplex PCR, producing 87-bp fragments spanning the CDR3 region. Amplicons were sequenced on the Illumina HiSeq platform. The source study handled its data this way. Synthetic template baselines were used to correct PCR bias computationally, reads within Hamming distance 2 were collapsed together, and singletons that could not be merged were discarded. Reads were aligned against IMGT so that V, D and J genes, CDR3 length and insertions or deletions at six rearrangement sites could be assigned. Within each subset, clonotype counts were normalized to sorted cell number, after which true diversity and Gini coefficients were computed with the tcR R package. Repertoire sharing was quantified using the overlap coefficient calculated on TCRB nucleotide sequences. Out-of-frame TCRB sequences from naive cells were analyzed to stand in for the pre-selection repertoire. Sourced from immuneACCESS, this table was stored by TCRdb with only in-frame sequences that have V and J called. A share of the clones is absent; for the studies checked, an unresolved V gene accounts for under half, and the remainder has no known explanation. V and J calls and clone size are copied from that table; D and trimming were computed from the DNA. In all, the sample holds approximately 360,000 clones, and roughly 12% of those were seen once. The ten top clones hold 0.0095% to 0.013% of the sample.

The sample holds a few counts of this clone. Which antigen it targets is not known. Base qualities are missing; no much larger clone stands one base away. Specimen: naive CD4+ T cells from blood. Taken with the paper, the label for cell subset or site translates to: true naive CD4+ T cells. The origin of this receptor is a woman in her late teens or twenties with type 1 diabetes. This sequence uses TRBV7-2 and TRBJ1-6; perhaps TRBD1 is the D gene, with 6 bases matching. The DNA reads TGTGCCAGCAGCTCAGGGGAGTTTGGTAATTCACCCCTCCACTTT. Its translation is CASSSGEFGNSPLHF.